The T cell receptor beta chain under discussion was sequenced for a study of identifying expanded T cells in peripheral blood. Findings and limits, study-wide: Over two and four weeks, about 17 and 20 clones changed, versus around 1.3 between replicates.

During the collection period, no donor immune events like infections were recorded. This CDR3 has 13 residues. With 6 bases removed from V and 6 bases from J, the gap between germline ends came to 14 bases. Germline CDR1 and CDR2: SGHDN and FVKESK. Measured with immunoSEQ multiplex PCR; TCRdb has only the in-frame clones, and not every one. The table shows about 52,000 clones, with around 82% occurring only once. Turning to this clone: What it binds is unknown.

V usage is TRBV14 and J usage is TRBJ1-2; D is uncertain. The material sequenced was blood. The receptor was derived from a person aged 18 to 69 in good health. The CDR3 loop reads CASRKLPGDGYTF. The CDR3 region has the DNA TGTGCCAGCAGAAAGCTTCCTGGAGATGGCTACACCTTC.